The rows below give T cell receptor beta chains drawn from one sample of a study of shared T cell receptors in the human thymus. Generated by immunoSEQ multiplex PCR, the TCRdb table keeps only in-frame clones and is missing some. The sample has 700,000 or so clones, approximately 85% seen once. The same specimen was also included in a second study, on human thymus T cells.

The sample consisted of thymocytes. The receptors stem from a girl under three years old with a congenital heart defect. Each CDR3 is given with its conserved first and last residue. Fields, in order: J gene, D gene, V gene, clone size, CDR3 DNA, CDR3 protein. The D gene is left open where the match is weak. Only part of the rows carry a size: once, few, many, or a class if the clone is expanded.

>TRBJ1-5|NA|TRBV6-6|NA
TGTGCCAGCAGTTCTGTAAATCAGCCCCAGCATTTT
CASSSVNQPQHF
>TRBJ1-2|TRBD1|TRBV7-9|NA
TGTGCCAGCAGCTTCGTTAAACACCAGGGGGTTTATGGCTACACCTTC
CASSFVKHQGVYGYTF
>TRBJ2-2|NA|TRBV28|NA
TGTGCCAGCAGTTTATTAGGCAGGGGGAACACCGGGGAGCTGTTTTTT
CASSLLGRGNTGELFF
>TRBJ2-3|NA|TRBV4-1|NA
TGCGCCAGCAGCCAACGCGACATAAAGCGCACAGATACGCAGTATTTT
CASSQRDIKRTDTQYF
>TRBJ1-1|NA|TRBV5-6|NA
TGTGCCAGCAGCTTGGACAGAGACCACCCCCCCGAGAACACTGAAGCTTTCTTT
CASSLDRDHPPENTEAFF
>TRBJ2-7|NA|TRBV4-1|NA
TGCGCCAGCAGCCCGGGGGCCTACGAGCAGTACTTC
CASSPGAYEQYF
>TRBJ2-7|TRBD1|TRBV10-3|NA
TGTGCCATCAGGCCCGGGACAGGGATTACCTACGAGCAGTACTTC
CAIRPGTGITYEQYF
>TRBJ2-5|TRBD2|TRBV29-1|NA
TGCAGCGTGGAAGAACGGGGGGCCCAGTACTTC
CSVEERGAQYF
>TRBJ1-2|TRBD1|TRBV5-1|NA
TGCGCCAGCAGCTTGGGAGGGACAGGCCGAAACTATGGCTACACCTTC
CASSLGGTGRNYGYTF
>TRBJ2-3|TRBD2|TRBV9|NA
TGTGCCAGCAGCGTGGTGGGACTAGTTAAAGATACGCAGTATTTT
CASSVVGLVKDTQYF
>TRBJ2-1|TRBD1|TRBV5-4|once
TGTGCCAGCAGCTTGGTGGGACAGGGTTCTCTCGGCTGCAATGAGCAGTTCTTC
CASSLVGQGSLGCNEQFF
>TRBJ1-2|TRBD1|TRBV4-1|NA
TGCGCCAGCAGCCAAGTTAAAGGGGGCGACTATGGCTACACCTTC
CASSQVKGGDYGYTF
>TRBJ1-2|NA|TRBV9|NA
TGTGCCAGCAGCAACCATTCCAGGGGCGGCTACACCTTC
CASSNHSRGGYTF
>TRBJ1-2|NA|TRBV27|NA
TGTGCCAGCAGTTCCCCCAATCCCGGGTTCCATGGCTACACCTTC
CASSSPNPGFHGYTF
>TRBJ2-1|TRBD2|TRBV29-1|NA
TGCAGCGTTTTAAGTTGGGCGGGGGGTGTTGGTGCGATGGATGAGCAGTTCTTC
CSVLSWAGGVGAMDEQFF
>TRBJ2-7|TRBD1|TRBV27|NA
TGTGCCAGCAGGGTGACAGGGATAAGCGAGCAGTACTTC
CASRVTGISEQYF
>TRBJ2-7|NA|TRBV5-4|NA
TGTGCCAGCAGCTTGGCCAGCGATCGGACAATACACTACGAGCAGTACTTC
CASSLASDRTIHYEQYF
>TRBJ1-3|TRBD1|TRBV5-1|NA
TGCGCCAGCAGCGTGTCAACAGGGGTTGGAAACACCATATATTTT
CASSVSTGVGNTIYF
>TRBJ2-7|NA|TRBV15|NA
TGTGCCACCAGCAGAGAGGGGGACACGAAGATCTACGAGCAGTACTTC
CATSREGDTKIYEQYF
>TRBJ2-1|NA|TRBV18|once
TGTGCCAGCTCACCCCAGGGGGAGCAGTTCTTC
CASSPQGEQFF
>TRBJ2-7|TRBD1|TRBV14|once
TGTGCCAGCAGCCAAGTTTATGAAGGGACAGGGTTCTACGAGCAGTACTTC
CASSQVYEGTGFYEQYF
>TRBJ1-6|TRBD1|TRBV5-1|NA
TGCGCCAGCAGCTCCGGACAGGGCTTAAGCTCCTATAATTCACCCCTCCACTTT
CASSSGQGLSSYNSPLHF
>TRBJ1-5|NA|TRBV6-1|few
TGTGCCAGCAGTGAGTTCCTCGATCAGCCCCAGCATTTT
CASSEFLDQPQHF
>TRBJ2-2|NA|TRBV9|NA
TGTGCCAGCAGCGTAGATACCCCCGGCGGGGAGCTGTTTTTT
CASSVDTPGGELFF
>TRBJ2-3|TRBD1|TRBV7-3|NA
TGTGCCAGCAGCCTAAGGGGGACAGGGAGCACAGATACGCAGTATTTT
CASSLRGTGSTDTQYF
>TRBJ2-5|NA|TRBV19|NA
TGTGCCAGCTCGTGGACTGGTGAGGAGACCCAGTACTTC
CASSWTGEETQYF
>TRBJ1-2|NA|TRBV21-1|NA
TGTGCCAGCAGCAAGGTTCGGGAGCGTTCCCCTTATGCTGGCTACACCTTC
CASSKVRERSPYAGYTF
>TRBJ1-2|NA|TRBV7-9|once
TGTGCCAGCAGCTTAGAGGACTCCGGAAACTATGGCTACACCTTC
CASSLEDSGNYGYTF
>TRBJ2-5|TRBD2|TRBV5-1|NA
TGCGCCAGCAGCGCGGGACTAACCCTGGGGGAGACCCAGTACTTC
CASSAGLTLGETQYF
>TRBJ1-2|NA|TRBV6-5|NA
TGTGCCAGCAGTTACGTCGCCGGGACAAACTATGGCTACACCTTC
CASSYVAGTNYGYTF
>TRBJ2-3|NA|TRBV7-3|NA
TGTGCCAGCAGCTGGCAGGGAAACACAGATACGCAGTATTTT
CASSWQGNTDTQYF
>TRBJ1-6|NA|TRBV27|NA
TGTGCCAGCAGTTGGACAGTGAGGGGTATTTCACCCCTCCACTTT
CASSWTVRGISPLHF